This is a list of T cell receptor beta chains from one sample in a study of early T cells in non-severe SARS-CoV-2 infection. From the 5' RACE reads, TCRdb called clonotypes with MiXCR, one entry per CDR3 protein. The repertoire holds approximately 42,000 distinct CDR3 sequences, 5.5% to 6.5% seen once, with roughly an eighth in the top ten. The sequenced sample was whole blood. Every receptor here comes from an adult who was a healthcare worker with PCR-confirmed SARS-CoV-2 infection or an uninfected control (not recorded which). CDR3s include the opening cysteine and the closing phenylalanine or tryptophan. Fields, in order: J gene, D gene, clone size, V gene, CDR3 protein, CDR3 DNA. A D gene is named only where the DNA matches it firmly. Clone size is given for some rows only: seen once, a few or many times, or a class if the clone is expanded.

TRBJ1-5,NA,many,TRBV29-1,CSVSDGILGGQPQHF,TGCAGCGTTAGCGACGGGATCCTCGGTGGTCAGCCCCAGCATTTT
TRBJ2-7,NA,many,TRBV20-1,CSAAQLPGQRAYEQYF,TGCAGTGCTGCACAACTCCCGGGACAGCGGGCCTACGAGCAGTACTTC
TRBJ2-3,NA,few,TRBV7-9,CASSLASQDTQYF,TGTGCCAGCAGCTTAGCCAGCCAGGATACGCAGTATTTT
TRBJ1-1,NA,few,TRBV5-1,CASSPMDLNTEAFF,TGCGCCAGCAGCCCTATGGATCTGAACACTGAAGCTTTCTTT
TRBJ2-7,NA,NA,TRBV2,CASSVDLKNSYEQYF,TGTGCCAGCAGTGTGGATCTAAAAAACTCCTACGAGCAGTACTTC
TRBJ1-6,NA,many,TRBV6-6,CASSLGPRDNSPLHF,TGTGCCAGCAGCCTGGGGCCTCGGGATAATTCACCCCTCCACTTT
TRBJ2-2,NA,few,TRBV3-1,CASSQILGKGANTGELFF,TGTGCCAGCAGCCAGATCCTCGGTAAGGGAGCGAACACCGGGGAGCTGTTTTTT
TRBJ2-3,TRBD2,many,TRBV11-3,CASSSGLAGPGHADTQYF,TGTGCCAGCAGCTCGGGACTAGCGGGGCCGGGCCACGCAGATACGCAGTATTTT
TRBJ2-2,NA,few,TRBV14,CASSQWRSGELFF,TGTGCCAGCAGCCAATGGCGATCCGGGGAGCTGTTTTTT
TRBJ2-1,NA,many,TRBV24-1,CATSGGIHSYNEQFF,TGTGCCACCAGTGGGGGAATCCACTCCTACAATGAGCAGTTCTTC
TRBJ1-3,NA,few,TRBV5-1,CASSPSPRGEGNTIYF,TGCGCCAGCAGCCCAAGCCCCCGGGGTGAGGGAAACACCATATATTTT
TRBJ1-1,NA,many,TRBV7-2,CASSSGLKGTEAFF,TGTGCCAGCAGCTCGGGACTCAAGGGAACTGAAGCTTTCTTT
TRBJ1-6,NA,few,TRBV15,CATQWGIGNSPLHF,TGTGCCACTCAGTGGGGGATTGGTAATTCACCCCTCCACTTT
TRBJ2-4,NA,NA,TRBV14,CASSHLAKNIQYF,TGTGCCAGCAGCCATCTAGCCAAAAACATTCAGTACTTC
TRBJ2-1,TRBD2,many,TRBV5-8,CASSHWTSGALGDEQFF,TGTGCCAGCAGCCACTGGACTAGCGGGGCGTTGGGGGATGAGCAGTTCTTC
TRBJ2-5,TRBD2,NA,TRBV27,CASSLWASGGETQYF,TGTGCCAGCAGTTTATGGGCTAGCGGGGGGGAGACCCAGTACTTC
TRBJ2-3,NA,few,TRBV12-3/TRBV12-4,CASRRGGSTQYF,TGTGCCAGCAGGAGGGGGGGCTCTACGCAGTATTTT
TRBJ2-2,NA,NA,TRBV6-2/TRBV6-3,CASSYSTGDPAGELFF,TGTGCCAGCAGTTACTCGACTGGAGACCCAGCTGGGGAGCTGTTTTTT
TRBJ2-3,NA,NA,TRBV5-4,CASSLDVADTQYF,TGTGCCAGCAGCTTGGATGTGGCAGATACGCAGTATTTT
TRBJ2-1,TRBD1,few,TRBV4-1,CASSQGGQGAYNEQFF,TGCGCCAGCAGCCAAGGAGGACAGGGGGCCTACAATGAGCAGTTCTTC
TRBJ1-2,TRBD1,NA,TRBV30,CAWSRGQGGGYTF,TGTGCCTGGAGTCGCGGACAGGGAGGTGGCTACACCTTC
TRBJ2-3,NA,many,TRBV20-1,CSARGGQIITDTQYF,TGCAGTGCTAGGGGGGGTCAGATCATCACAGATACGCAGTATTTT
TRBJ2-3,NA,NA,TRBV27,CASSLTRLGTQYF,TGTGCCAGCAGTCTCACAAGACTGGGCACGCAGTATTTT
TRBJ1-5,NA,many,TRBV6-1,CASTAPGIIKPQHF,TGTGCCAGCACGGCTCCAGGGATAATAAAGCCCCAGCATTTT
TRBJ2-4,NA,few,TRBV6-5,CASSYSEGSKNIQYF,TGTGCCAGCAGTTACTCAGAGGGATCCAAAAACATTCAGTACTTC
TRBJ2-5,TRBD1,many,TRBV29-1,CSGGQGTETQYF,TGCAGCGGGGGACAGGGGACGGAGACCCAGTACTTC
TRBJ2-6,NA,many,TRBV7-2,CASTELERVGSGANVLTF,TGTGCCAGCACCGAATTGGAGAGGGTAGGCTCTGGGGCCAACGTCCTGACTTTC
TRBJ1-1,TRBD1,NA,TRBV15,CATSRDQWTGGGTEAFF,TGTGCCACCAGCAGAGATCAGTGGACAGGGGGCGGAACTGAAGCTTTCTTT
TRBJ1-1,NA,many,TRBV6-2/TRBV6-3,CASSYDTMAFF,TGTGCCAGCAGTTACGATACTATGGCTTTCTTT
TRBJ1-2,NA,NA,TRBV6-6,CASSYSSSPTINYGYTF,TGTGCCAGCAGTTACTCTTCCTCGCCCACGATAAACTATGGCTACACCTTC
TRBJ2-3,NA,many,TRBV27,CASSPGPDTQYF,TGTGCCAGCAGTCCCGGACCTGATACGCAGTATTTT
TRBJ2-3,NA,many,TRBV12-3/TRBV12-4,CASSRVSDTQYF,TGTGCCAGCAGCCGTGTATCGGATACGCAGTATTTT
TRBJ2-4,TRBD1,few,TRBV27,CASSPQTGTQNIQYF,TGTGCCAGCAGTCCCCAGACAGGGACACAAAACATTCAGTACTTC
TRBJ1-2,TRBD1,few,TRBV6-5,CASSYSPDRDVYGYTF,TGTGCCAGCAGTTACTCACCAGACAGGGACGTCTATGGCTACACCTTC
TRBJ2-7,NA,many,TRBV28,CASSLAGAMAYEQYF,TGTGCCAGCAGTTTGGCGGGGGCGATGGCCTACGAGCAGTACTTC
TRBJ2-5,TRBD2,few,TRBV3-1,CASSQARGGIMETQYF,TGTGCCAGCAGCCAAGCCCGGGGGGGGATTATGGAGACCCAGTACTTC
TRBJ2-3,NA,few,TRBV6-5,CASSHIQGGQYF,TGTGCCAGCAGTCATATACAGGGCGGGCAGTATTTT
TRBJ2-7,NA,NA,TRBV18,CASSPGPPSYEQYF,TGTGCCAGCTCGCCAGGTCCCCCGTCCTACGAGCAGTACTTC
TRBJ2-5,TRBD1,few,TRBV12-3/TRBV12-4,CASSPDRAQETQYF,TGTGCCAGCAGCCCGGACAGGGCCCAAGAGACCCAGTACTTC
TRBJ2-1,NA,few,TRBV7-2,CASNNYNEQFF,TGTGCCAGCAACAACTACAATGAGCAGTTCTTC
TRBJ1-2,NA,many,TRBV30,CAWSVTLGQLYGYTF,TGTGCCTGGAGTGTGACCCTCGGACAGCTCTATGGCTACACCTTC
TRBJ2-5,NA,many,TRBV5-1,CASSATKAQETQYF,TGCGCCAGCAGCGCCACCAAAGCTCAAGAGACCCAGTACTTC
TRBJ1-2,NA,many,TRBV29-1,CSVAGGTNYGYTF,TGCAGCGTTGCGGGGGGCACGAACTATGGCTACACCTTC
TRBJ2-7,NA,many,TRBV7-9,CASNNYGDEQYF,TGTGCCAGCAACAACTATGGGGACGAGCAGTACTTC
TRBJ2-6,TRBD1,NA,TRBV11-2,CASSYPDRAGANVLTF,TGTGCCAGCAGCTACCCCGACAGGGCTGGGGCCAACGTCCTGACTTTC
TRBJ1-5,TRBD1,medium-sized,TRBV12-3/TRBV12-4,CATQGGSNQPQHF,TGTGCCACACAGGGGGGGAGCAATCAGCCCCAGCATTTT
TRBJ1-1,TRBD1,few,TRBV6-1,CASSEGSGQGARLAFF,TGTGCCAGCAGTGAAGGGTCTGGACAGGGGGCTAGGTTGGCTTTCTTT
TRBJ2-7,NA,many,TRBV7-9,CASSTAGLTSYEQYF,TGTGCCAGCAGCACCGCCGGACTCACCTCCTACGAGCAGTACTTC
TRBJ1-2,NA,NA,TRBV4-3,CASSQTHLYGYTF,TGCGCCAGCAGCCAGACACACCTCTATGGCTACACCTTC
TRBJ2-3,NA,many,TRBV6-5,CASSPNSADTQYF,TGTGCCAGCAGTCCTAATTCGGCAGATACGCAGTATTTT
TRBJ2-1,TRBD1,many,TRBV20-1,CSVRQGAGYNEQFF,TGCAGTGTGCGACAGGGGGCAGGTTACAATGAGCAGTTCTTC
TRBJ2-3,TRBD2,few,TRBV7-9,CASSPRLAGAQVADTQYF,TGTGCCAGCAGCCCGCGACTAGCGGGGGCCCAAGTGGCAGATACGCAGTATTTT
TRBJ2-7,NA,many,TRBV12-3/TRBV12-4,CASAHGSSYEQYF,TGTGCCAGCGCTCACGGCAGCTCCTACGAGCAGTACTTC
TRBJ2-2,NA,many,TRBV4-1,CASSQDATNTGELFF,TGCGCCAGCAGCCAAGATGCCACCAACACCGGGGAGCTGTTTTTT
TRBJ2-1,TRBD2,few,TRBV4-1,CASSQYLAGGSNEQFF,TGCGCCAGCAGCCAATATCTAGCGGGGGGGAGTAATGAGCAGTTCTTC
TRBJ1-4,TRBD1,NA,TRBV20-1,CSAKKGDRMSEKLFF,TGCAGTGCCAAGAAGGGGGACAGGATGAGTGAAAAACTGTTTTTT
TRBJ2-5,TRBD1,many,TRBV12-3/TRBV12-4,CASSFDRGRQETQYF,TGTGCCAGCAGTTTCGACAGGGGTCGGCAAGAGACCCAGTACTTC
TRBJ1-2,NA,NA,TRBV6-2/TRBV6-3,CASSLPGFGYTF,TGTGCCAGCAGTTTACCGGGGTTTGGCTACACCTTC